A selection of T cell receptor beta chains follows, all from one sample in a study of shared clonotypes between healthy human individuals. Sequencing used immunoSEQ multiplex PCR; TCRdb keeps in-frame clones, though not all of them. Of under 80,000 clones listed, over 55% are singletons. The source material was memory CD8+ T cells sorted from blood. The receptors stem from a man aged 25 to 45 in good health. The conserved cysteine and the conserved F or W are not part of the CDR3 here. The D gene is left open where the match is weak.

J gene,D gene,CDR3 length,V gene,CDR3 protein
TRBJ2-4,-,13,TRBV7-2,ASSLTSREWDIQY
TRBJ1-4,-,13,TRBV6-6,ASSYSTPVREKLF
TRBJ2-1,-,13,TRBV5-4,ASSPQESSYNEQF
TRBJ1-5,-,12,TRBV27,ASSSTGGAQPQH
TRBJ2-1,-,12,TRBV10-2,ASSVNMLVNEQF
TRBJ1-1,-,10,TRBV7-9,ASSLKHTEAF
TRBJ2-1,-,11,TRBV11-2,ASSPDSYNEQF
TRBJ2-3,TRBD2,16,TRBV4-3,ASSQGLAGTSLADTQY
TRBJ1-1,-,11,TRBV4-1,ASSQVENTEAF
TRBJ2-3,-,13,TRBV5-1,ASSLSRSTADTQY
TRBJ1-4,-,9,TRBV6-6,ASRTGEKLF
TRBJ2-7,-,12,TRBV5-1,ASSLGTALYEQY
TRBJ2-3,TRBD2,15,TRBV16,ASSRGSGTTSTDTQY
TRBJ2-2,-,10,TRBV4-1,ASSQSTGELF
TRBJ2-1,TRBD2,13,TRBV29-1,SVEDQAGGWLEQF
TRBJ1-2,-,15,TRBV5-3,ATTRPAGLGFNYGYT
TRBJ1-4,-,13,TRBV7-9,ASSLVLGTNEKLF
TRBJ1-5,-,11,TRBV28,ASSLSGNQPQH
TRBJ1-1,-,12,TRBV11-2,ASSSVGGNTEAF
TRBJ1-5,-,14,TRBV27,ASSPHGEGDDQPQH
TRBJ2-3,-,11,TRBV15,ATGIDSTDTQY
TRBJ2-1,TRBD2,14,TRBV7-9,ASSLATSGDYNEQF
TRBJ2-5,-,12,TRBV19,ASNEGGYQETQY
TRBJ1-2,-,12,TRBV30,AWSPPGESNGYT
TRBJ2-1,-,10,TRBV27,ASSLAEDEQF
TRBJ2-1,-,13,TRBV11-3,ASSLDRSSYNEQF
TRBJ2-7,-,12,TRBV6-1,ASSEQVTAYEQY
TRBJ2-1,-,13,TRBV7-9,ASSLSASSYNEQF
TRBJ2-3,-,12,TRBV6-6,ASSYIVGTDTQY
TRBJ2-5,TRBD1,14,TRBV19,ASSIVIGTDQETQY
TRBJ2-1,TRBD2,16,TRBV25-1,ASSDTKLAGASYNEQF
TRBJ2-6,-,16,TRBV25-1,ASSEFTESPSGANVLT
TRBJ2-3,-,11,TRBV19,ASSIVFGGTQY
TRBJ2-7,TRBD1,12,TRBV18,ASSPRDRYYEQY
TRBJ2-7,TRBD1,14,TRBV18,ASSPLTGQGAYEQY
TRBJ1-4,TRBD1,12,TRBV29-1,SVETGDANEKLF
TRBJ2-1,-,12,TRBV9,ASSPDGQLHEQF
TRBJ1-2,TRBD1,13,TRBV7-9,ASSSSGQGFYGYT
TRBJ1-1,TRBD1,15,TRBV25-1,ASSDPKAGTGGIEAF
TRBJ1-3,-,14,TRBV30,AWSQLTVSSGNTIY
TRBJ2-1,TRBD2,18,TRBV28,ASSSQIHEKTSGAVSEQF
TRBJ2-2,-,12,TRBV25-1,ASSEGSGSQELF
TRBJ1-1,-,10,TRBV5-1,ASSSLGAEAF
TRBJ2-3,TRBD2,14,TRBV5-4,ASSFSSGRVADTQY
TRBJ2-5,-,12,TRBV27,ASSLQHRRETQY
TRBJ1-2,TRBD1,11,TRBV18,ASSPTGNYGYT
TRBJ2-1,-,11,TRBV2,ASSVYGPHEQF
TRBJ1-1,TRBD1,14,TRBV27,ASSRNRGSVNTEAF
TRBJ1-2,-,16,TRBV15,ATSRDDRAAYGSYGYT
TRBJ1-1,-,12,TRBV5-3,ARSFQGKETEAF
TRBJ2-5,TRBD1,14,TRBV27,ASSPVGRQGRETQY
TRBJ2-4,TRBD1,12,TRBV7-9,ASSFGQEKNIQY
TRBJ2-7,-,13,TRBV6-1,ASSEWASSSYEQY
TRBJ2-1,-,14,TRBV9,ASSVTGSSAKDEQF
TRBJ1-5,TRBD1,9,TRBV2,ASSPQGVQH
TRBJ2-1,TRBD1,11,TRBV11-3,ASSPTGFNEQF
TRBJ2-1,TRBD2,11,TRBV28,ASSRTSGRSQF
TRBJ1-3,-,13,TRBV13,ASSPGGGAGNTIY
TRBJ1-1,-,14,TRBV5-8,ASSLASFGTNTEAF